Listed here are 20 T cell receptor beta chains from one sample, sequenced in a study of blood T cell repertoires in COVID-19. Generated by immunoSEQ multiplex PCR, the TCRdb table keeps only in-frame clones and is missing some. The data show under 250,000 clones, more than 75% seen once. The sample taken for sequencing was PBMCs or T cells enriched from blood (not recorded which). Source of these receptors: a man aged 30-40 years with acute COVID-19.

The genes are TRBV10-2 and TRBJ2-2; TRBD2 might be the D (5 bases). Germline CDR1 reads WSHSY; CDR2 reads SAAADI. V lost 0 bases and J 4 bases, leaving 6 bases between the germline ends. This CDR3 is 14 amino acids long. This CDR3 is CASSESRVTGELFF. The DNA for the CDR3 is TGCGCCAGCAGTGAGTCGAGGGTCACCGGGGAGCTGTTTTTT.

This chain connects TRBV11-2 to TRBJ2-7; the D gene is possibly TRBD2 (6 bases). Germline V gene data show CDR1 as SGHAT and CDR2 as FQNNGV. The CDR3 extends over 14 amino acids. V was cut by 1 base and J by 4 bases, with 11 bases left in between. CDR3 in amino acids: CASSLAGEKYEQYF. Here the CDR3 DNA reads TGTGCCAGCAGCTTAGCGGGGGAGAAATACGAGCAGTACTTC.

This clone was recorded only once. This chain joins TRBV4-1 and TRBJ2-1; TRBD1 might be the D (5 bases). This CDR3 spans 16 amino acids. CDR1 and CDR2 (germline): MGHRA, YSYEKL. Trimming took 4 bases from V and 7 from J, leaving 20 bases between them. The CDR3 region is CASSLAGPTQANEQFF. In DNA, the CDR3 is TGCGCCAGCAGCCTGGCAGGGCCCACGCAAGCAAATGAGCAGTTCTTC.

V usage is TRBV7-7 and J usage is TRBJ1-2; TRBD1 aligns across 7 bases. Germline CDR1 is SSHAT and CDR2 is FNYEAQ (reference sequence). V was pared by 5 bases and J by 4 bases, with 1 base of the junction left unmatched. The CDR3 loop spans 12 amino acids. The CDR3, as DNA: TGTGCCAGCAGCCGGGACAGCTATGGCTACACCTTC. This codes for CASSRDSYGYTF. Using reference TRBV7-7 and TRBJ1-2 for the parts outside the CDR3, the full variable domain is GAGVSQSPRYKVTKRGQDVTLRCDPISSHATLYWYQQALGQGPEFLTYFNYEAQPDKSGLPSDRFSAERPEGSISTLTIQRTEQRDSAMYRCASSRDSYGYTFGSGTRLTVV.

The chain links TRBV21-1 to TRBJ2-1; no DNA check was done on the table's D call, TRBD1. TRBV21-1 represents a pseudogene. The length of the CDR3 is 15 residues. CDR3 sequence: CASSKEKGVSNEQFF. CDR3 sequence (DNA): TGTGCCAGCAGCAAAGAAAAAGGGGTAAGCAATGAGCAGTTCTTC.

This clone has just one count. The chain employs TRBV6-5 and TRBJ1-1; D might be TRBD1 (5 bases). Trimming removed 4 bases at V and 6 bases at J, with 12 bases between. The germline V gene encodes CDR1 MNHEY and CDR2 SVGAGI. CDR3 length: 13 residues. The CDR3 reads CASSLTAGSEAFF. The CDR3 nucleotides read TGTGCCAGCAGTTTAACTGCAGGGTCTGAAGCTTTCTTT.

The chain is built from TRBV3-1 (or the pseudogene TRBV3-2) and TRBJ2-2, with 9 bases aligning to TRBD1. The CDR3 extends over 14 amino acids. Germline trimming cut 5 bases from V and 7 bases from J; bases unmatched to any gene: 5. Per germline, CDR1 LGHDT and CDR2 YNNKEL (reference sequence). In nucleotides, the CDR3 is TGTGCCAGCAGCAAACAGGGGGCGGGCGGGGAGCTGTTTTTT. This sequence encodes CASSKQGAGGELFF.

This chain uses TRBV2 with TRBJ1-2, with D uncertain. Germline CDR1 SNHLY, CDR2 FYNNEI. Trimming took 8 bases from V and 1 from J, leaving 8 bases between them. The CDR3 runs 12 residues. As DNA, the CDR3 is TGTGCCAGCCGGGAGAATAACTATGGCTACACCTTC. Encoded protein: CASRENNYGYTF.

This chain links TRBV27 with TRBJ2-1; D may be TRBD2 (5 bases). CDR3 size: 13 residues. V lost 3 bases to trimming and J lost 6 bases, with 9 bases between them. The germline V gene encodes CDR1 MNHEY and CDR2 SMNVEV (reference sequence). This chain's CDR3 is CASSLDSSNEQFF. The CDR3 region has the DNA TGTGCCAGCAGTTTGGACTCCAGCAATGAGCAGTTCTTC.

The chain combines TRBV5-5 with TRBJ2-7; D gene unclear. Trimming shortened V by 2 bases and J by 4 bases, and 10 bases separated the two germline ends. The length of the CDR3 is 13 residues. Germline CDR1 reads SGHKS; CDR2 reads YYEKEE (reference sequence). The CDR3 spells CASSFVILYEQYF. The CDR3 region has the DNA TGTGCCAGCAGCTTTGTAATCCTATACGAGCAGTACTTC.

Only a few counts were recorded for this clone. The chain joins TRBV6-5 to TRBJ2-2, with 7 bases fitting TRBD2. Losses at the gene ends were 7 bases for V and 3 bases for J; bases not matched to a gene: 8. This CDR3 contains 15 residues. Looked up from germline, CDR1 is MNHEY and CDR2 is SVGAGI. The chain's CDR3 is CASNQPGGYTGELFF. In DNA, the CDR3 is TGTGCCAGCAATCAACCGGGGGGTTACACCGGGGAGCTGTTTTTT.

The chain employs TRBV6-5 and TRBJ1-2; no clear D. Germline V gene data show CDR1 as MNHEY and CDR2 as SVGAGI. V gave up 0 bases and J gave up 2 bases, with 10 bases separating them. This CDR3 is built from 15 residues. Here the CDR3 DNA reads TGTGCCAGCAGTTACTCGAGGGCCCGGAACTATGGCTACACCTTC. Its translation is CASSYSRARNYGYTF.

V and J are TRBV5-1 and TRBJ2-3; 11 bases map to TRBD1. Germline CDR1 reads SGHRS; CDR2 reads YFSETQ. This CDR3 region has 17 residues. Trimming took 0 bases from V and 6 from J; bases not matched to a gene: 9. The CDR3 is CASSLGRTGGLGDTQYF. As DNA, the CDR3 is TGCGCCAGCAGCTTGGGAAGGACAGGGGGCTTGGGGGATACGCAGTATTTT.

The rearrangement joins TRBV6-1 to TRBJ1-2; tentatively, D is TRBD1 (5 bases). Germline V gene data show CDR1 as MNHNS and CDR2 as SASEGT. The ends were cut back, 2 bases at V and 4 bases at J, with 17 bases in the middle. The CDR3 totals 16 residues. CDR3 protein: CASSELYGGSGYGYTF. The CDR3 nucleotides are TGTGCCAGCAGTGAACTTTATGGGGGGTCTGGCTATGGCTACACCTTC.

This sequence joins TRBV5-1 and TRBJ2-6; TRBD1 aligns across 7 bases. Germline assignment: CDR1 SGHRS and CDR2 YFSETQ. This CDR3 has 17 residues. J was trimmed by 2 bases and V by 6 bases; bases with no gene match: 11. The CDR3 DNA reads TGCGCCAGCAAGGTGGGGCCAGGGGGTACTGGGGCCAACGTCCTGACTTTC. Protein: CASKVGPGGTGANVLTF.

The CDR3 nucleotides read TGCGCCAGCAGTGATCGACGGGACACTGAAGCTTTCTTT. Its translation: CASSDRRDTEAFF. The chain carries TRBV10-1 and TRBJ1-1; no clear D. Germline V lookup: CDR1 WNHNN, CDR2 SYGVQD (reference sequence). V lost 3 bases to trimming and J lost 3 bases, with 8 bases between them. This CDR3 has 13 amino acids.

The chain has TRBV5-5 and TRBJ1-1; D gene unclear. Trimming left V 1 base short and J 4 bases short, with 11 bases between. The length of the CDR3 is 14 residues. Germline V CDR1 and CDR2: SGHKS, YYEKEE (reference sequence). The CDR3 sequence is CASSLSSRGTEAFF. The CDR3 nucleotides read TGTGCCAGCAGCTTGTCGTCACGGGGCACTGAAGCTTTCTTT.

The CDR3 sequence is CASSRFGTAPLLSYEQYF. The DNA for the CDR3 is TGTGCCAGCAGTCGTTTCGGAACAGCACCCCTACTCTCCTACGAGCAGTACTTC. The gene calls are TRBV27 and TRBJ2-7; D call uncertain. V was pared by 5 bases and J by 0 bases, with 23 bases between. The germline V gene has CDR1 MNHEY and CDR2 SMNVEV (reference sequence). The CDR3 totals 18 residues.

The J gene is TRBJ1-5, the V gene TRBV9; D ambiguous. The V gene lost 7 bases and the J gene lost 0 bases, with 14 bases spanning the gap. There are 15 residues in the CDR3. Germline V lookup: CDR1 SGDLS, CDR2 YYNGEE. CDR3 protein: CASGPTQYSNQPQHF. CDR3 nucleotides: TGTGCCAGCGGCCCCACACAATATAGCAATCAGCCCCAGCATTTT.

The rearrangement uses TRBV5-1 and TRBJ2-7; TRBD2 matches 8 bases. Looked up from germline, CDR1 is SGHRS and CDR2 is YFSETQ. The CDR3 runs 13 residues. V lost 5 bases and J lost 4; bases outside the gene matches: 5. CDR3 region: CASRRGAEYEQYF. The CDR3 nucleotides read TGCGCCAGCAGGCGGGGGGCGGAATACGAGCAGTACTTC.